This T cell receptor beta chain derives from a study of PD-L1 blockade in urothelial cancer. Turning to the study itself: Males with bladder-origin urothelial cancer made up about 85% of the roughly 29 patients. Blood was tested 3 weeks (second dose) and 6 weeks into treatment.

The assay was immunoSEQ multiplex PCR, and TCRdb's table has in-frame clones only and misses some. Here the sample spans about 48,000 clones, approximately 86% being singletons. Time point of the sample: peripheral blood 6 weeks after treatment start. Patients were living with locally advanced or metastatic urothelial carcinoma. Each patient gave between 1 and 8 samples, pretreatment and on-treatment. The clonotype was recovered from a man between 60 and 75 years old with urothelial cancer. This material consisted of PBMCs, taken around atezolizumab (anti-PD-L1) treatment.

The CDR3 here is CASSEGTGPQETQYF. The CDR3 DNA follows: TGTGCCAGCAGTGAAGGGACAGGGCCCCAAGAGACCCAGTACTTC. The chain has TRBV6-1 and TRBJ2-5; the match to TRBD1 covers 8 bases. In germline, CDR1 is MNHNS, CDR2 SASEGT. Trimming cost V 1 base and J 1 base; bases outside gene matches: 2. CDR3 size: 15 residues.